This TCR beta chain was obtained from a study of blood T cell repertoires in COVID-19. About the study: Sites in the United States, Italy and Spain provided acute and convalescent COVID-19 samples. In each case, the material was cDNA or gDNA derived from T cells, B-cell-depleted T cells, or PBMCs.

This clone has only one observation. Repertoires were generated with immunoSEQ multiplex PCR, while TCRdb's copy carries only in-frame clones and drops some. The table includes tens of thousands of clones, approximately 90% detected once. The clonotype comes from a woman aged 80 or over with COVID-19, enrolled during active disease. Sequencing was performed on peripheral blood.

DNA of the CDR3: TGTGCCAGCAGTGAGGGGCGGGGGTCCTACAATGAGCAGTTCTTC. Amino acids: CASSEGRGSYNEQFF. This rearrangement joins TRBV2 to TRBJ2-1; 7 nucleotides agree with TRBD2. CDR1 is SNHLY, CDR2 FYNNEI, per germline. CDR3 length equals 15 residues. V gave up 3 bases and J gave up 1 base; unmatched junction bases: 3.